The clone carrying this TCR beta chain was observed many times. What it recognizes is unknown. Sampling of bone marrow took place during active disease in every patient. This specimen comes from a study of read filtering for tumor transcriptome and immune sequencing. Overall study context: Patients were approximately 17 male and some 13 female, mean age 65.9 years, range about 47 to 85. Per sample, TCR-region reads ranged about 4.05 to 10.27 million by IR-seq, roughly 75 to 1,400 by RNA-seq.

Molecular barcoded adaptors covering alpha/delta and beta/gamma chains were used on approximately 400 ng RNA. TCRdb re-called the reads through MiXCR, storing one row per CDR3 protein. This table has over 50,000 distinct CDR3 sequences, about 15% appearing once. The CDR3 runs to 16 residues. Trimming at V came to 5 bases and at J to 1 base, leaving 4 bases not matched to a gene. Broader study findings: Even smaller IR-seq throughput identified most shared clonotypes.

This clonotype was sampled from a donor over 35 with multiple myeloma. The chain combines TRBV12-3 or TRBV12-4 with TRBJ2-2, with 10 bases that match TRBD2. The sequencing sample was made of a population of CD138-negative cells sorted from bone marrow. The CDR3 here is CASSRRLAGNTGELFF. CDR3 DNA: TGTGCCAGCAGTCGAAGACTAGCGGGGAACACCGGGGAGCTGTTTTTT.